Detailed here is one T cell receptor (beta chain). Its antigen is not identified. This specimen belongs to a study of beta chain features in type 1 diabetes. The study's findings and limits: The question of HLA type influencing TCRB rearrangement was one that remained unresolved here. Researchers report that Type 1 diabetes patients had moderately but significantly shorter TCRB CDR3s across all four CD4+ subsets. VDJ junctions sequenced from type 1 diabetes patients showed fewer insertions and more deletions.

By way of CD45RO/CCR7/CD25/CD127/CD95/CD27, the CD4+ regulatory, stem cell-like memory, central memory and naive cells were sorted. Since all of the isolated RNA was reverse transcribed, expressed TCRB transcripts were what got sequenced. TCRdb's copy holds only in-frame clones and misses some; the assay was immunoSEQ multiplex PCR. The sample yields about 320,000 clones, 11% to 15% seen once. The TCR sequence derives from a man aged 25 to 45 in good health. Sequencing was done on a sample of central memory CD4+ T cells from blood.

The DNA for the CDR3 is TGTGCCAGCAGCCCTCAGACAGTCTTCTACAATGAGCAGTTCTTC. Translated, it gives CASSPQTVFYNEQFF. The chain combines TRBV11-3 with TRBJ2-1; TRBD1 is a possible D gene (5 bases). The germline CDR1 and CDR2 sequences are SGHNT and YENEEA. V lost 5 bases, J lost 3 bases, and 14 bases lay in between. The CDR3 length is 15 residues.